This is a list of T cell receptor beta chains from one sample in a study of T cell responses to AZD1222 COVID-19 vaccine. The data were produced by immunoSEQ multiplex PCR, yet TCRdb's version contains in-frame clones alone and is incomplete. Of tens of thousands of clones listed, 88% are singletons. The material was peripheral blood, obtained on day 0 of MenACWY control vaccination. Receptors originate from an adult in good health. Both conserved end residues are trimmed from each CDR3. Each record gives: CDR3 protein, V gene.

CDR3aa: ASSPQGGHSPLH; v_gene: TRBV6-5
CDR3aa: ASSPASGVPDTQY; v_gene: TRBV18
CDR3aa: ASSSIGYSEAF; v_gene: TRBV6-5
CDR3aa: ASSGSMAGELF; v_gene: TRBV6-4
CDR3aa: SASIQGGGTYNSPLH; v_gene: TRBV20-1
CDR3aa: ASSYRGRAGAYEQY; v_gene: TRBV6-5
CDR3aa: ATSRAGPSSYEQY; v_gene: TRBV15
CDR3aa: ASRGYNEQF; v_gene: TRBV6-5
CDR3aa: ASSPDATPNYGYT; v_gene: TRBV9
CDR3aa: SVFVSINGYT; v_gene: TRBV29-1
CDR3aa: ASTDWGTPKLF; v_gene: TRBV7-9
CDR3aa: ASSEPRGPGEQF; v_gene: TRBV2
CDR3aa: ASSQTGNEQY; v_gene: TRBV18
CDR3aa: ASSRGQLYGYT; v_gene: TRBV7-8
CDR3aa: ASSQADRGRWICGYT; v_gene: TRBV4-3
CDR3aa: ASSETWEGPQH; v_gene: TRBV6-1
CDR3aa: ASSQGPGGIQETQY; v_gene: TRBV19
CDR3aa: ASGPGDRGYNEQF; v_gene: TRBV5-4
CDR3aa: ASSLGGGYTEAF; v_gene: TRBV4-1
CDR3aa: ASSSITGDTFYGYT; v_gene: TRBV5-1
CDR3aa: ASSQDLRLTNPGELF; v_gene: TRBV14
CDR3aa: ASSLGTGEGSGELF; v_gene: TRBV5-1